This T cell receptor (beta chain) was obtained from a study of shared clonotypes between healthy human individuals. Study results and limitations: When naive CD4 clonotypes were compared across a few donors, around 4.6% were shared. Sequencing depth was expected to influence donor clonotype sharing.

Naive CD8 cells were CD45RO-negative, positively selected for CCR7, excluding terminally differentiated effector memory CD45RA+ cells. Every donor was a Caucasian adult from Nashville, Tennessee. This clone is a singleton in its sample. Its antigen is undetermined. TCRdb keeps only in-frame clones here, not all; method: immunoSEQ multiplex PCR. Found here are about 2.2 million clones, just over 90% of them singletons; the top ten hold 1.5% to 2%. Per the germline V gene, CDR1 is MGHRA and CDR2 is YSYEKL. The V and J ends lost 4 bases and 7 bases respectively, with 20 bases between them. CDR3 length: 15 residues.

The clonotype was recovered from a man between 18 and 29 years old in good health. Some clones in this sample may be carry-over from other donors' samples. Source material: naive CD8+ T cells from PBMCs. V is TRBV4-1 and J is TRBJ2-7; TRBD2 is a possible D gene (6 bases). CDR3 residues: CASSPTEGLTGEQYF. In DNA, the CDR3 is TGCGCCAGCAGCCCGACGGAGGGGCTCACGGGGGAGCAGTACTTC.